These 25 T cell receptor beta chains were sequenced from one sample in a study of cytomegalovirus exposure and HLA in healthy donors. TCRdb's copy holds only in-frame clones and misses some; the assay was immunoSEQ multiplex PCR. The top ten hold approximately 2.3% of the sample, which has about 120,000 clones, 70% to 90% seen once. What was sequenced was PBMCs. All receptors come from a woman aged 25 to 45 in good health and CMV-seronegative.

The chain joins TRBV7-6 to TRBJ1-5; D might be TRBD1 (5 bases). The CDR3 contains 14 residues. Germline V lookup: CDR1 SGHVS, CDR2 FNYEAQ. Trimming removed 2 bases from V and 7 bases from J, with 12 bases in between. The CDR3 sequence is CASSLKGAGQPQHF. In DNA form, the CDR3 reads TGTGCCAGCAGCTTAAAAGGGGCAGGGCAGCCCCAGCATTTT.

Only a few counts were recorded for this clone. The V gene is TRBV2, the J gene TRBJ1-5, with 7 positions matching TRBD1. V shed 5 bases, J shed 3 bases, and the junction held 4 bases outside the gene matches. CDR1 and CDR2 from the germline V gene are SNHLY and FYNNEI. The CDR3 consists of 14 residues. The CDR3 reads CASSPGQDNQPQHF. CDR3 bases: TGTGCCAGCAGTCCCGGACAGGACAATCAGCCCCAGCATTTT.

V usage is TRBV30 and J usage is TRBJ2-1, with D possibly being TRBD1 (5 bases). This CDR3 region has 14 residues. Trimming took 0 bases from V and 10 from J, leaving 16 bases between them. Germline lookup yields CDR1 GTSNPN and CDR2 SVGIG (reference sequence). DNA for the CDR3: TGTGCCTGGAGTGTTAGAACCAACTACAGGGAGCAGTTCTTC. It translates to CAWSVRTNYREQFF.

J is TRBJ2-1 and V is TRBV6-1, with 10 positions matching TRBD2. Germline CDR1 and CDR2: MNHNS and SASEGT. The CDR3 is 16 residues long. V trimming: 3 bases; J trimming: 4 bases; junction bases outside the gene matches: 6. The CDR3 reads CASSEFSGGLYNEQFF. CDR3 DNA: TGTGCCAGCAGTGAGTTTAGCGGGGGGTTGTACAATGAGCAGTTCTTC.

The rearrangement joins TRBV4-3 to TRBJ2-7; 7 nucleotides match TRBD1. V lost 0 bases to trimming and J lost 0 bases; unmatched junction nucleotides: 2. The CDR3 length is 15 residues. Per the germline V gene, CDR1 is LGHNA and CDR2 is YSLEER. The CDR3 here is CASSQDQGVSYEQYF. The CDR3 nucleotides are TGCGCCAGCAGCCAAGATCAGGGGGTCTCCTACGAGCAGTACTTC.

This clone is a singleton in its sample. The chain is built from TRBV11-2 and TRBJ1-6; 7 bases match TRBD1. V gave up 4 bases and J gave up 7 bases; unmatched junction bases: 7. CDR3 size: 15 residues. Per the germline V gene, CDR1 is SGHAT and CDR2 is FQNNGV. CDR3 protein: CASSSRDRVNSPLHF. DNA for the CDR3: TGTGCCAGCAGCTCCCGGGACAGAGTAAATTCACCCCTCCACTTT.

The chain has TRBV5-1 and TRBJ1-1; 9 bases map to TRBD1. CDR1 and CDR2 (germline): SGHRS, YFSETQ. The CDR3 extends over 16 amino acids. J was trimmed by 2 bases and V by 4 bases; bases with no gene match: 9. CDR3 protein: CASSTLYRGRNTEAFF. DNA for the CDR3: TGCGCCAGCAGCACTCTTTACAGGGGGCGAAACACTGAAGCTTTCTTT.

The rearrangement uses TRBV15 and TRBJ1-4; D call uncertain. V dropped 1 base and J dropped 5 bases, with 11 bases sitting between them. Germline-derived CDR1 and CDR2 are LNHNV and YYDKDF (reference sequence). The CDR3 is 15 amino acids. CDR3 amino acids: CATSRVQTLNEKLFF. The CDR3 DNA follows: TGTGCCACCAGCAGAGTCCAAACCCTAAATGAAAAACTGTTTTTT.

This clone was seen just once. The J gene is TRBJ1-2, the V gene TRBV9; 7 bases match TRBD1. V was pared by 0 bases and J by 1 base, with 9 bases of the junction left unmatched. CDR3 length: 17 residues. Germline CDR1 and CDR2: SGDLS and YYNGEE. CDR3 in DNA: TGTGCCAGCAGCGTAGCTGCGGGACAGAAAATTAACTATGGCTACACCTTC. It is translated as CASSVAAGQKINYGYTF.

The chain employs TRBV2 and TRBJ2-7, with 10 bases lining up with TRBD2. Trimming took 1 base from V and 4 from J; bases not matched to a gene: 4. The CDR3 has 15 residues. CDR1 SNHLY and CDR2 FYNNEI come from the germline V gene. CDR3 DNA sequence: TGTGCCAGCAGTGAAGGAGCGGGGGGGCCGTACGAGCAGTACTTC. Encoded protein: CASSEGAGGPYEQYF.

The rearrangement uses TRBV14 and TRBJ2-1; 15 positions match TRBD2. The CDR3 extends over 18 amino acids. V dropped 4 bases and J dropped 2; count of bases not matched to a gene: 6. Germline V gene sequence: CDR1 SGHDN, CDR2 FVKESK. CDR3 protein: CASSPGTSGGWAYNEQFF. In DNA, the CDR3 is TGTGCCAGCAGCCCCGGGACTAGCGGGGGGTGGGCCTACAATGAGCAGTTCTTC. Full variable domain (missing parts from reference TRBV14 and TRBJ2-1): EAGVTQFPSHSVIEKGQTVTLRCDPISGHDNLYWYRRVMGKEIKFLLHFVKESKQDESGMPNNRFLAERTGGTYSTLKVQPAELEDSGVYFCASSPGTSGGWAYNEQFFGPGTRLTVL.

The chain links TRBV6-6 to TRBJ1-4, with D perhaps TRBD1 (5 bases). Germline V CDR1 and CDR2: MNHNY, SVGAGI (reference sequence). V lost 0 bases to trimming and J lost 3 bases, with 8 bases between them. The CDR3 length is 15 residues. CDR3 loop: CASSYSQGSNEKLFF. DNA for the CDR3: TGTGCCAGCAGTTACTCGCAGGGCTCTAATGAAAAACTGTTTTTT.

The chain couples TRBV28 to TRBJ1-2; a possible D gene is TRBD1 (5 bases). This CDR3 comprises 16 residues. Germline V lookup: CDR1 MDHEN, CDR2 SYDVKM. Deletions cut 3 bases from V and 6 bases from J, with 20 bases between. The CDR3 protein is CASSFGGSEGNHGYTF. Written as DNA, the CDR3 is TGTGCCAGCAGTTTCGGGGGGTCGGAGGGGAATCATGGCTACACCTTC.

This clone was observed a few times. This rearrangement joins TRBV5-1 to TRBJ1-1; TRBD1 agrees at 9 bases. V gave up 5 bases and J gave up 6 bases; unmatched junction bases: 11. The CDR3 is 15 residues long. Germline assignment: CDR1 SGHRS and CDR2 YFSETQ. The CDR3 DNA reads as TGCGCCAGCAGACCTTCGGACAGGGGCCCGCCTGAAGCTTTCTTT. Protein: CASRPSDRGPPEAFF.

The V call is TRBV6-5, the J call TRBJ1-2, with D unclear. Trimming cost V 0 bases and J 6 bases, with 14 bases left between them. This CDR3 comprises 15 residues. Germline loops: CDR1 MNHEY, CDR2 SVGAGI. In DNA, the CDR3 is TGTGCCAGCAGTTACTCGGAGGGTTCGAGGGATGGCTACACCTTC. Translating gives CASSYSEGSRDGYTF.

CDR3 nucleotide sequence: TGTGCCAGCAAGTCTACCCAGGGAACCCACGAGCAGTACTTC. Translating gives CASKSTQGTHEQYF. This chain joins TRBV6-1 and TRBJ2-7, with D perhaps matching TRBD1 (5 bases). The germline V gene encodes CDR1 MNHNS and CDR2 SASEGT. V was pared by 7 bases and J by 5 bases, with 18 bases between. CDR3 length: 14 amino acids.

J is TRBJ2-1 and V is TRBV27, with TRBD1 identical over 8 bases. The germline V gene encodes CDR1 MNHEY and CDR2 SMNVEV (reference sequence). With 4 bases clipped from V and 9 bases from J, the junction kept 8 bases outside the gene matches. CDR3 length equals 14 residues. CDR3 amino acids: CASSWGQVGGEQFF. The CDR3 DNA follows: TGTGCCAGCAGTTGGGGACAGGTAGGCGGTGAGCAGTTCTTC.

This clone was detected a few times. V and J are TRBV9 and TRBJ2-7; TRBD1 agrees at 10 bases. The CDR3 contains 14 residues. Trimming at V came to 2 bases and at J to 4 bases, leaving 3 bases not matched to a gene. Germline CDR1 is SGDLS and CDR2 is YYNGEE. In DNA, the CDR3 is TGTGCCAGCAGCGTCCGGGACAGGGGTTACGAGCAGTACTTC. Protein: CASSVRDRGYEQYF.

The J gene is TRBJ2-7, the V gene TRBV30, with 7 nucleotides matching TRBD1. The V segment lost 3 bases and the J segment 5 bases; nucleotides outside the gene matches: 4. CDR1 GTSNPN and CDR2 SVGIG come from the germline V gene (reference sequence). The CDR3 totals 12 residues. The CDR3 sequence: CAWSYTGDEQYF. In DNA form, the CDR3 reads TGTGCCTGGAGCTATACAGGGGACGAGCAGTACTTC.

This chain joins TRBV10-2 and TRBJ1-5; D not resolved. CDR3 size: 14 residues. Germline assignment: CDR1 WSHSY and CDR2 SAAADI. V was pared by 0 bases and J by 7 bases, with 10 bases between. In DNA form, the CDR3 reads TGCGCCAGCAGTGAGTCGAACAGCGGGCAGCCCCAGCATTTT. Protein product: CASSESNSGQPQHF.

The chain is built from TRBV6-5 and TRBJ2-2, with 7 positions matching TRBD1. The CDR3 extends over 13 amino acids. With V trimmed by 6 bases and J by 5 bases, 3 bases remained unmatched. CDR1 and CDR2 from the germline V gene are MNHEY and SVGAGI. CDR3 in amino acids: CASRKQGTGELFF. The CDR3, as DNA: TGTGCCAGCAGGAAACAGGGGACCGGGGAGCTGTTTTTT.

The CDR3 coding sequence is TGTGCCAGCTCCCCGAACAGGGCTGGGGCCAACGTCCTGACTTTC. It encodes CASSPNRAGANVLTF. V is TRBV18 and J is TRBJ2-6, with a tentative D call TRBD1 (6 bases). Germline V gene lookup returns CDR1 KGHSH and CDR2 LQKENI. V shed 6 bases and J shed 2 bases, with 11 bases lying between them. The CDR3 is made up of 15 amino acids.

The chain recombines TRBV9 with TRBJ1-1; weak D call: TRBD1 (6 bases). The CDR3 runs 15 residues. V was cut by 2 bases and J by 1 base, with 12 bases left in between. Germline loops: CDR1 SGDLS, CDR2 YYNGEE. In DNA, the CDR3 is TGTGCCAGCAGCGTGCGGGGGGGCGCGAACACTGAAGCTTTCTTT. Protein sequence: CASSVRGGANTEAFF. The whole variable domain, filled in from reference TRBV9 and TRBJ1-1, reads DSGVTQTPKHLITATGQRVTLRCSPRSGDLSVYWYQQSLDQGLQFLIQYYNGEERAKGNILERFSAQQFPDLHSELNLSSLELGDSALYFCASSVRGGANTEAFFGQGTRLTVV.

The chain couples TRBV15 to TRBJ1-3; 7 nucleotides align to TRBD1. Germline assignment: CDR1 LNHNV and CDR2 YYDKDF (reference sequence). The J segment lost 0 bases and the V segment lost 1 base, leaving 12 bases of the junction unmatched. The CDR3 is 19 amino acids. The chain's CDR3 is CATSRAFSYGTDSGNTIYF. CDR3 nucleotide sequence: TGTGCCACCAGCAGAGCGTTTTCCTACGGGACAGACTCTGGAAACACCATATATTTT.

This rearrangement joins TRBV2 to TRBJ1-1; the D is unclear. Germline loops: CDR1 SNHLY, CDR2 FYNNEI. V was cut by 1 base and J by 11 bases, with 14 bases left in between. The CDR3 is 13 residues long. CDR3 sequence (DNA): TGTGCCAGCAGTGAAGAAGGAGGGCTGGAGGCTTTCTTT. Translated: CASSEEGGLEAFF. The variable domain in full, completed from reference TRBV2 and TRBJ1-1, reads EPEVTQTPSHQVTQMGQEVILRCVPISNHLYFYWYRQILGQKVEFLVSFYNNEISEKSEIFDDQFSVERPDGSNFTLKIRSTKLEDSAMYFCASSEEGGLEAFFGQGTRLTVV.